The 7 T cell receptor beta chains reported below all come from one sample, sequenced in a study of T cell repertoires in cytomegalovirus infection. MiXCR was run by TCRdb on the reads, yielding one entry per CDR3 protein. The sample yields 90,000 to 130,000 distinct CDR3 sequences, 10% seen once. No antigen has been identified for these receptors. Sequencing was carried out using PBMCs, sequenced either directly or after in vitro stimulation (not recorded which). The receptors stem from a human donor in good health (CMV status not recorded). Some clones in this sample may be carry-over from other donors' samples.

This clonotype has just a few counts. The CDR3 region has the DNA TGCGCCAGCGGGTTCGCAAGGGGCGATCGCCTCTACGAGCAGTACTTC. This translates into CASGFARGDRLYEQYF. This chain joins TRBV4-1 and TRBJ2-7; tentatively, D is TRBD1 (5 bases). CDR3 length: 16 residues. Germline V gene lookup returns CDR1 MGHRA and CDR2 YSYEKL. V was pared by 8 bases and J by 3 bases, with 23 bases between.

In this sample, this clonotype turned up many times. The V and J genes are TRBV28 and TRBJ2-7; no definite D call. The CDR3 sequence is 13 residues long. V was pared by 6 bases and J by 1 base, with 10 bases between. Germline lookup yields CDR1 MDHEN and CDR2 SYDVKM. The CDR3 region is CASSDGRSYEQYF. In nucleotides, the CDR3 is TGTGCCAGCAGCGATGGCAGGTCCTACGAGCAGTACTTC.

The chain uses TRBV4-2 and TRBJ1-1, with 7 bases lining up with TRBD1. The trim removed 4 bases at V and 0 bases at J, leaving 8 bases unmatched. This CDR3 has 16 amino acids. Germline CDR1 LGHNA, CDR2 YNFKEQ. CDR3 in DNA: TGTGCCAGCAGCCGATCTCCGGGACAGATGAACACTGAAGCTTTCTTT. This gives the protein CASSRSPGQMNTEAFF.

In this sample, this clonotype turned up a few times. The chain is built from TRBV4-1 and TRBJ2-1; weak D call: TRBD2 (5 bases). The V gene lost 0 bases and the J gene lost 3 bases, with 9 bases spanning the gap. This CDR3 region has 15 residues. Germline V gives CDR1 MGHRA, CDR2 YSYEKL. Written as DNA, the CDR3 is TGCGCCAGCAGCCAAGATGGGAGTAACTACAATGAGCAGTTCTTC. Translating it yields CASSQDGSNYNEQFF.

This clonotype was found many times. V is TRBV12-3 or TRBV12-4 and J is TRBJ2-7; TRBD2 matches 8 bases. The CDR3 is 19 residues long. The V segment lost 7 bases and the J segment 3 bases; nucleotides outside the gene matches: 23. CDR3 loop: CASTLRLAGQTSTDYEQYF. CDR3 sequence (DNA): TGTGCCAGCACCCTGAGGCTAGCGGGTCAGACGTCGACCGACTACGAGCAGTACTTC.

V gene TRBV28 combines with J gene TRBJ2-7, with D unclear. Germline CDR1 and CDR2: MDHEN and SYDVKM. The length of the CDR3 is 14 residues. V lost 4 bases and J lost 4, with 14 bases in between. The CDR3 nucleotides read TGTGCCAGCAGTTCCGGGTCCCCGCCTTACGAGCAGTACGTC. Translation gives CASSSGSPPYEQYV.

The chain combines TRBV6-2 or TRBV6-3 with TRBJ2-2, with D perhaps matching TRBD2 (6 bases). The CDR3 has 13 amino acids. The V gene lost 5 bases and the J gene lost 4 bases, with 8 bases spanning the gap. Per the germline V gene, CDR1 is MNHEY and CDR2 is SVGEGT. The CDR3 reads CASSIAVTGELFF. The CDR3 DNA reads as TGTGCCAGCAGTATAGCGGTCACCGGGGAGCTGTTTTTT.